Sequencing of this T cell receptor beta chain was carried out in a study of blood T cell repertoires in COVID-19. Repertoires were generated with immunoSEQ multiplex PCR, while TCRdb's copy carries only in-frame clones and drops some. The sample comprises fewer than 300,000 clones, around 88% of which are singletons, and about 1.2% rests with the top ten. The study recruited people aged roughly 18 to 100 years across approximately 25 US areas. Participants were placed into cohorts based on the clinical history they reported. Germline trimming cut 0 bases from V and 8 bases from J; bases unmatched to any gene: 8. This CDR3 comprises 15 residues. Germline-derived CDR1 and CDR2 are SGHRS and YFSETQ.

The sample was PBMCs or T cells enriched from blood (not recorded which). This sequence was found in a woman aged 40 to 50 with acute COVID-19. The V and J genes are TRBV5-1 and TRBJ2-1; 7 bases agree with TRBD2. The DNA of the CDR3 is TGCGCCAGCAGCTTGGCGGGGGACTACGTCCATGAGCAGTTCTTC. Translation gives CASSLAGDYVHEQFF.